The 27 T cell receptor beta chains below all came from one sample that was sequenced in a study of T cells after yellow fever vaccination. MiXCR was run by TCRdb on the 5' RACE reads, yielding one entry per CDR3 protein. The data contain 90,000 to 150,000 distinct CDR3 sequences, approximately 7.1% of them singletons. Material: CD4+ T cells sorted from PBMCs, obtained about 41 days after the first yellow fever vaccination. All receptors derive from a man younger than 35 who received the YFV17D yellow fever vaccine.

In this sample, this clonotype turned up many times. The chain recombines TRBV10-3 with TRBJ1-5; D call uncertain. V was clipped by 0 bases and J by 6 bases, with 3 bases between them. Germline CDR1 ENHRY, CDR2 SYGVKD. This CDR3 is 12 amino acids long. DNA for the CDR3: TGTGCCATCAGTGAGTCGAGTCAGCCCCAGCATTTT. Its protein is CAISESSQPQHF.

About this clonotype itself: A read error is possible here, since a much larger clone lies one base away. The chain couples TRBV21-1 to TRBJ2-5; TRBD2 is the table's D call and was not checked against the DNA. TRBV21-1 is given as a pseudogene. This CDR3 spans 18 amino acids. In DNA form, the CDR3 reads TGTGCCAGCAGACGTACTAGCGGGGGGGCCCTGAGGACTGAGACCCAGTACTTC. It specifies CASRRTSGGALRTETQYF.

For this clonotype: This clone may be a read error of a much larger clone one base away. The CDR3: CSASRLSGNNEQFF. CDR3 bases: TGCAGTGCTAGTCGCCTATCGGGGAACAATGAGCAGTTCTTC. The chain is built from TRBV20-1 and TRBJ2-1; maybe TRBD2 (5 bases). Trimming stripped 3 bases from V and 5 bases from J, with 14 bases between. The CDR3 length is 14 residues. The germline V gene encodes CDR1 DFQATT and CDR2 SNEGSKA (reference sequence).

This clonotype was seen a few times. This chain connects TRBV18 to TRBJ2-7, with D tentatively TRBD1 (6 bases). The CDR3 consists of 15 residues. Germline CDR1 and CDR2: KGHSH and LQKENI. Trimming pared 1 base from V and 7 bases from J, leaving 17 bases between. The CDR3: CASSPLRDTLSEQYF. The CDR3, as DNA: TGTGCCAGCTCACCACTCCGGGACACCCTTTCTGAGCAGTACTTC.

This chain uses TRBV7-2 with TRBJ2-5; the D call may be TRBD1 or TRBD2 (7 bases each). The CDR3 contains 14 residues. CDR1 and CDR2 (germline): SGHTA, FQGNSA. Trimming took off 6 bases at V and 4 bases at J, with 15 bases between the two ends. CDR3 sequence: CASSPRGGGETQYF. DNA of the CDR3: TGTGCCAGCAGTCCCAGGGGGGGAGGAGAGACCCAGTACTTC.

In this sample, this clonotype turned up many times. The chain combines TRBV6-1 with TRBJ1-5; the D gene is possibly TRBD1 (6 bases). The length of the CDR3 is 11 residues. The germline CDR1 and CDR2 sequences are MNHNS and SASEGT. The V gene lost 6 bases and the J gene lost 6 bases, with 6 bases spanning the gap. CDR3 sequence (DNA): TGTGCCAGCAGCAGGGGTCAGCCCCAGCATTTT. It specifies CASSRGQPQHF.

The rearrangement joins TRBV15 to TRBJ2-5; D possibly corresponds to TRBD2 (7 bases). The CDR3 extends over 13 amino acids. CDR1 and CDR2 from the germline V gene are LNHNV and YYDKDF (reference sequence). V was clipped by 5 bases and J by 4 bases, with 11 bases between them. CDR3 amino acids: CATSGGAGETQYF. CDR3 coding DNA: TGTGCCACCAGCGGGGGGGCCGGAGAGACCCAGTACTTC. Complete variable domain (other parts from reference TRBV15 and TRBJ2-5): DAMVIQNPRYQVTQFGKPVTLSCSQTLNHNVMYWYQQKSSQAPKLLFHYYDKDFNNEADTPDNFQSRRPNTSFCFLDIRSPGLGDTAMYLCATSGGAGETQYFGPGTRLLVL.

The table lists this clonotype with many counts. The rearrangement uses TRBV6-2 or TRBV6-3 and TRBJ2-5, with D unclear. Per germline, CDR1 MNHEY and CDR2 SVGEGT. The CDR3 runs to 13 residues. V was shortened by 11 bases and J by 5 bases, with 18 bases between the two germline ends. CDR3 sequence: CAAGGEGWETQYF. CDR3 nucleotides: TGTGCCGCCGGTGGGGAAGGATGGGAGACCCAGTACTTC.

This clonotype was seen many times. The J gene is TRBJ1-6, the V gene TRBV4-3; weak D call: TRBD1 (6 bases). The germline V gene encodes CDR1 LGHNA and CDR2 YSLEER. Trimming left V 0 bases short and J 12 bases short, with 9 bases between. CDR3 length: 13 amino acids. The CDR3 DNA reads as TGCGCCAGCAGCCAAGATCAGGGGATACCCCTCCACTTT. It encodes CASSQDQGIPLHF.

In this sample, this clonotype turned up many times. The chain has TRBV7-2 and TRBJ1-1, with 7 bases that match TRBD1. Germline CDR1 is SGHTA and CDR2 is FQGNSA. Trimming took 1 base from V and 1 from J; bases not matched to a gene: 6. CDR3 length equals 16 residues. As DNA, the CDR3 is TGTGCCAGCAGCTTAGTTATCAGGACAGGGAACACTGAAGCTTTCTTT. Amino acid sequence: CASSLVIRTGNTEAFF.

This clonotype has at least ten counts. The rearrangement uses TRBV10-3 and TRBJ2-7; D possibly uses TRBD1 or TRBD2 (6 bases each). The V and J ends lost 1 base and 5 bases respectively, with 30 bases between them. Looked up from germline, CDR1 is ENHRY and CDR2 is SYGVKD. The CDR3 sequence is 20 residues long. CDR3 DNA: TGTGCCATCAGTGAGTATCCTCCTACGACGACATTGGGGGGCCCCAACGAGCAGTACTTC. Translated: CAISEYPPTTTLGGPNEQYF.

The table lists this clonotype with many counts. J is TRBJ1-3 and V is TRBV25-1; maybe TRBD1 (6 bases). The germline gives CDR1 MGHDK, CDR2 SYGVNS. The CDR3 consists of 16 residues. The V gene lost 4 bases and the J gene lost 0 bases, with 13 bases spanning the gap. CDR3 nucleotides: TGTGCCAGCAGTGGATCGACAGGTTCCTCTGGAAACACCATATATTTT. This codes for CASSGSTGSSGNTIYF.

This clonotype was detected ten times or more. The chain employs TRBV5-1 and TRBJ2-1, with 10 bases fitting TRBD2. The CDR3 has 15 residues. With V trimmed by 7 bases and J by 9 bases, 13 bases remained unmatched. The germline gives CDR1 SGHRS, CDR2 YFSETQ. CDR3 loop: CASRPTSGDGGEQFF. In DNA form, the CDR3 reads TGCGCCAGCCGGCCAACTAGCGGGGACGGCGGTGAGCAGTTCTTC.

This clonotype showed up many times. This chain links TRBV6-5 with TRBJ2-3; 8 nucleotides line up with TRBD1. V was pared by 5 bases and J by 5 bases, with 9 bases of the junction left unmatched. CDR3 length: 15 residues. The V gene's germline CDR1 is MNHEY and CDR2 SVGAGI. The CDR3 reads CASSRRTGQIDTQYF. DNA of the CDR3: TGTGCCAGCAGTAGACGGACAGGGCAGATAGATACGCAGTATTTT.

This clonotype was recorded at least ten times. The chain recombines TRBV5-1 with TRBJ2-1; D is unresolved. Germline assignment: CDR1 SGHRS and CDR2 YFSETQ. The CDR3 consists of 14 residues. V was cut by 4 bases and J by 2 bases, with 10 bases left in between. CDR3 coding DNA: TGCGCCAGCAGCCCAGAGCCCACCTACAATGAGCAGTTCTTC. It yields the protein CASSPEPTYNEQFF.

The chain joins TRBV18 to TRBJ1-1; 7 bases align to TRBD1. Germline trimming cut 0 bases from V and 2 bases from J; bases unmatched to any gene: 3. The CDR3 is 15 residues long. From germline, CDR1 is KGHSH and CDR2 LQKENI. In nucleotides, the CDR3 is TGTGCCAGCTCACCACCGGGACAGATAAACACTGAAGCTTTCTTT. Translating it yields CASSPPGQINTEAFF. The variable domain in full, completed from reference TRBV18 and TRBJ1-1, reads NAGVMQNPRHLVRRRGQEARLRCSPMKGHSHVYWYRQLPEEGLKFMVYLQKENIIDESGMPKERFSAEFPKEGPSILRIQQVVRGDSAAYFCASSPPGQINTEAFFGQGTRLTVV.

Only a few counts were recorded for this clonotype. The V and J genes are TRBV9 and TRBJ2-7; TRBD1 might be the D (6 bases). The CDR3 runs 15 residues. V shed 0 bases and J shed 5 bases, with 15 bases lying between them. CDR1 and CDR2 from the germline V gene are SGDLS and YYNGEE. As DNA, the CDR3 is TGTGCCAGCAGCGTAGCCCTACAGGGTCCGGACGAGCAGTACTTC. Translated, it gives CASSVALQGPDEQYF. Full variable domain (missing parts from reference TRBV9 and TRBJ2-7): DSGVTQTPKHLITATGQRVTLRCSPRSGDLSVYWYQQSLDQGLQFLIQYYNGEERAKGNILERFSAQQFPDLHSELNLSSLELGDSALYFCASSVALQGPDEQYFGPGTRLTVT.

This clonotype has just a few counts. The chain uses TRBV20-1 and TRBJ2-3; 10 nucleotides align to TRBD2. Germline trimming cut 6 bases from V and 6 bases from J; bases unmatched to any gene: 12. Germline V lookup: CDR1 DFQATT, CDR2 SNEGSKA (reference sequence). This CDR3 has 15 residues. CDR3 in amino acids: CSAGSSGGETDTQYF. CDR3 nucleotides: TGCAGTGCGGGCAGCAGCGGGGGGGAAACCGATACGCAGTATTTT.

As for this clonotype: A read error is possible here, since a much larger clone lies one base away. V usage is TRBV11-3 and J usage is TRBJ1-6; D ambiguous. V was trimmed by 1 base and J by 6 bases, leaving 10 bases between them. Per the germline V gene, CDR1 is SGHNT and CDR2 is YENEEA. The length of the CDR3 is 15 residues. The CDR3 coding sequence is TGTGCCAGCAGCTTAGGTCTGGGATTTAATTCACCCCTCCACTTT. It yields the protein CASSLGLGFNSPLHF.

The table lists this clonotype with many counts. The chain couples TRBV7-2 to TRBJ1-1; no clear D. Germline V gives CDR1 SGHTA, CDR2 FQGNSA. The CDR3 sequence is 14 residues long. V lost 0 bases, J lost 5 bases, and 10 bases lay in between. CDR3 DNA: TGTGCCAGCAGCTTAGCCCCAGTGGCAACTGAAGCTTTCTTT. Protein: CASSLAPVATEAFF.

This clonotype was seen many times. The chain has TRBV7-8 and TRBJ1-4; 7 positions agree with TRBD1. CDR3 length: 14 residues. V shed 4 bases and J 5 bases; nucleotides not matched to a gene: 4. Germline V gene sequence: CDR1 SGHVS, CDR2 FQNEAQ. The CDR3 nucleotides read TGTGCCAGCAGCTCGGACAGGCTCAATGAAAAACTGTTTTTT. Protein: CASSSDRLNEKLFF.

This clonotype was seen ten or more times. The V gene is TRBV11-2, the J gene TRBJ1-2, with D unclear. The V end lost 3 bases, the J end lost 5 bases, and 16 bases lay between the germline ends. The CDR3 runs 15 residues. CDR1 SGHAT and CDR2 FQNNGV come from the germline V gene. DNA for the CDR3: TGTGCCAGCAGCTTGCAAGCAGGAGGATCTTATGGCTACACCTTC. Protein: CASSLQAGGSYGYTF.

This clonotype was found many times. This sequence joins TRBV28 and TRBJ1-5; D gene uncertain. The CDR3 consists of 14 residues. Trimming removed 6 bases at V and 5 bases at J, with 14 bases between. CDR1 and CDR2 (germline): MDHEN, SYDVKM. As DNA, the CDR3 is TGTGCCAGCAGCCCACATAAGTCAGATCAGCCCCAGCATTTT. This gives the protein CASSPHKSDQPQHF.

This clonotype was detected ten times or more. The CDR3 sequence is CASIGGDGELFF. CDR3 nucleotide sequence: TGTGCTAGTATCGGGGGAGACGGGGAGCTGTTTTTT. The chain uses TRBV12-5 and TRBJ2-2; possible D gene TRBD2, 6 bases. The V gene lost 8 bases and the J gene lost 7 bases, with 11 bases spanning the gap. The germline CDR1 and CDR2 sequences are LGHNT and FRNRAP. CDR3 length: 12 residues.

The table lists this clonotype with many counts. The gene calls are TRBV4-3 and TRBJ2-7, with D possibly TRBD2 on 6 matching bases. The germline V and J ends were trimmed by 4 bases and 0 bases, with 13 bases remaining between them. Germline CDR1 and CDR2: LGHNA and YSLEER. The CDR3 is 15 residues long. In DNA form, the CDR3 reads TGCGCCAGCAGCCTCCGGGACTTGAGCTCCTACGAGCAGTACTTC. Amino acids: CASSLRDLSSYEQYF.

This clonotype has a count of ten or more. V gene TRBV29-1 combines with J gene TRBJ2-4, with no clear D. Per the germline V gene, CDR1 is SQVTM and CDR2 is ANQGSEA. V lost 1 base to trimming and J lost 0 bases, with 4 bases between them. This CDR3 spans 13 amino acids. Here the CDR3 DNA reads TGCAGCGTTGAAGCGCTAGCCAAAAACATTCAGTACTTC. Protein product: CSVEALAKNIQYF. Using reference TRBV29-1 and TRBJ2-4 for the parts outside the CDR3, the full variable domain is SAVISQKPSRDICQRGTSLTIQCQVDSQVTMMFWYRQQPGQSLTLIATANQGSEATYESGFVIDKFPISRPNLTFSTLTVSNMSPEDSSIYLCSVEALAKNIQYFGAGTRLSVL.

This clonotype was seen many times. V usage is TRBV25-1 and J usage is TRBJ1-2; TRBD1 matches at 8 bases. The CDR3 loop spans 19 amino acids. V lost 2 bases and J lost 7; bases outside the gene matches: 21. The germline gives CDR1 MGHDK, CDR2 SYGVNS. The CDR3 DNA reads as TGTGCCAGCAGTGAAAATTCCCCCATCCCCCCCAGGGGGCTGAGTGGCTACACCTTC. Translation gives CASSENSPIPPRGLSGYTF.